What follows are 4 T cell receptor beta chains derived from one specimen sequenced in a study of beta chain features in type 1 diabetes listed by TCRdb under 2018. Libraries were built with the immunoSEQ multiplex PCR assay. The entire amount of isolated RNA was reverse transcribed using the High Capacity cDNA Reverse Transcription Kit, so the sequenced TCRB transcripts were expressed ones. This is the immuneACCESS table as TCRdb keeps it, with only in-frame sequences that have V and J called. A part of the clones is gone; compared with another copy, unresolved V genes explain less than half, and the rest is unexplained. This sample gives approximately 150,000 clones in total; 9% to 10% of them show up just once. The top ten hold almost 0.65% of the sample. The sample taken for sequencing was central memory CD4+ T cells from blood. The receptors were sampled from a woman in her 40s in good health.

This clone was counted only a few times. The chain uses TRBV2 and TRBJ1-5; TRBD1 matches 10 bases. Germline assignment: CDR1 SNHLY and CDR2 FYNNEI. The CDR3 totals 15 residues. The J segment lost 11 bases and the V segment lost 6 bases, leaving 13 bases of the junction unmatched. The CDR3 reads CASRASSGQGGSQHF. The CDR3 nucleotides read TGTGCCAGCAGGGCAAGCTCCGGACAGGGGGGTTCCCAGCATTTT.

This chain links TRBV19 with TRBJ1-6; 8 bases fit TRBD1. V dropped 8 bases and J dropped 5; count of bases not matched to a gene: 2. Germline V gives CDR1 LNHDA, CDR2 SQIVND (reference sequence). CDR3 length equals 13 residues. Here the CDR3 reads CASSTGDNSPLHF. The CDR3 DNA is TGTGCCAGTTCGACAGGGGATAATTCACCCCTCCACTTT.

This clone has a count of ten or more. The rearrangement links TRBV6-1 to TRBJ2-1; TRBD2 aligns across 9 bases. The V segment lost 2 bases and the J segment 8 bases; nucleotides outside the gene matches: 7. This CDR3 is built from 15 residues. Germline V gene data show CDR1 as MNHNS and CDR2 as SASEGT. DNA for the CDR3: TGTGCCAGCAGTGAATTGAGCGGGGGGCTACATGAGCAGTTCTTC. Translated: CASSELSGGLHEQFF.

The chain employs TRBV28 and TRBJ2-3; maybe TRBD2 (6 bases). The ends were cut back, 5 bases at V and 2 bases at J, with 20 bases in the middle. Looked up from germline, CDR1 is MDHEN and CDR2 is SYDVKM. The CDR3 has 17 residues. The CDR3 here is CASSPPRAGTNTDTQYF. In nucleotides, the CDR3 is TGTGCCAGCAGTCCACCCCGTGCGGGAACCAACACAGATACGCAGTATTTT.